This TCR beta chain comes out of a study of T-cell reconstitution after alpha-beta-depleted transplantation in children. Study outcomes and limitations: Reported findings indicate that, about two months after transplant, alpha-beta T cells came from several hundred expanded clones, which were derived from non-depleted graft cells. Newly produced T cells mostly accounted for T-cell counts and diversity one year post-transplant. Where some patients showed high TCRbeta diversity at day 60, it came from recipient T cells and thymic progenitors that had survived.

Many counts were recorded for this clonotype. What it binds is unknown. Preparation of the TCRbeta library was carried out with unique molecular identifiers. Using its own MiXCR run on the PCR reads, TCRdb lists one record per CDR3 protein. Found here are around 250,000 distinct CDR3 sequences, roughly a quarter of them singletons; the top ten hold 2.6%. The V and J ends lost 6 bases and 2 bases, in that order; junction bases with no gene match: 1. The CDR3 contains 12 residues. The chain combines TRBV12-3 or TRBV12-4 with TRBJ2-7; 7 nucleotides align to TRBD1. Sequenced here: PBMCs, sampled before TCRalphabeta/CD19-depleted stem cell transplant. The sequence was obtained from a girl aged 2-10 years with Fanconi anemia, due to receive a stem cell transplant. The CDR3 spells CASRGQTYEQYF. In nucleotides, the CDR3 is TGTGCCAGCAGGGGACAGACCTACGAGCAGTACTTC.